The rows below give T cell receptor beta chains drawn from one sample of a study of blood T cell repertoires in COVID-19. Sequencing used immunoSEQ multiplex PCR; TCRdb keeps in-frame clones, though not all of them. Among 150,000 or so clones, roughly 83% were seen once, and the ten largest hold approximately 3%. The sample taken for sequencing was peripheral blood. These receptors were taken from a woman older than 75 with acute or convalescent COVID-19. Each CDR3 is given with its conserved first and last residue. The order of the fields is clone size, D gene, V gene, J gene, CDR3 protein, CDR3 DNA. D genes are given only for firm matches. The size entry is marked missing in some rows and otherwise reads once, few, many or a size class.

once	-	TRBV29-1	TRBJ1-1	CSVTGMNTEAFF	TGCAGCGTGACAGGTATGAACACTGAAGCTTTCTTT
-	-	TRBV4-1	TRBJ2-4	CASSQDRSRDSRKNIQYF	TGCGCCAGCAGCCAAGATAGATCAAGAGACAGTAGAAAAAACATTCAGTACTTC
-	-	TRBV2	TRBJ1-5	CASTGNSNQPQHF	TGTGCCAGCACCGGGAATAGCAATCAGCCCCAGCATTTT
-	-	TRBV5-6	TRBJ1-2	CASSLEQGHYGYTF	TGTGCCAGCAGCTTAGAACAGGGTCACTATGGCTACACCTTC
-	-	TRBV6-5	TRBJ1-3	CASSTDRSSGNTIYF	TGTGCCAGCAGTACGGACAGAAGCTCTGGAAACACCATATATTTT
-	-	TRBV5-6	TRBJ1-6	CASSSLSRKDYNSPLHF	TGTGCCAGCAGCTCCCTTAGCCGGAAGGACTATAATTCACCCCTCCACTTT
-	-	TRBV5-1	TRBJ1-1	CASSSSGMNTEAFF	TGCGCCAGCAGCTCGTCAGGGATGAACACTGAAGCTTTCTTT
-	-	TRBV5-6	TRBJ2-1	CASSADIREFF	TGTGCCAGCAGCGCGGACATTCGAGAGTTCTTC
-	-	TRBV10-3	TRBJ1-4	CAISRGGEKLFF	TGTGCCATCTCCCGGGGGGGTGAAAAACTGTTTTTT
few	TRBD2	TRBV3-1/TRBV3-2	TRBJ2-7	CASSQSPWEGGAYEQYF	TGTGCCAGCAGCCAATCCCCGTGGGAGGGCGGCGCCTACGAGCAGTACTTC
-	TRBD2	TRBV5-1	TRBJ2-7	CASKKLAGGPHEQYF	TGCGCCAGCAAGAAATTAGCGGGGGGGCCCCACGAGCAGTACTTC
-	TRBD1	TRBV5-6	TRBJ2-2	CASSPRTGWDTGELFF	TGTGCCAGCAGTCCTCGGACAGGGTGGGACACCGGGGAGCTGTTTTTT
-	-	TRBV18	TRBJ1-2	CASSPFVYGYTF	TGTGCCAGCTCACCCTTCGTATATGGCTACACCTTC
-	TRBD1	TRBV4-1	TRBJ1-3	CASSRGGQGVTGNTIYF	TGCGCCAGCAGCCGAGGGGGACAGGGTGTTACTGGAAACACCATATATTTT
-	TRBD1	TRBV18	TRBJ2-1	CASSLGTGARNEQFF	TGTGCCAGCTCACTCGGGACAGGGGCCCGCAATGAGCAGTTCTTC
-	-	TRBV4-2	TRBJ2-5	CASSQATRQETQYF	TGTGCCAGCAGCCAAGCCACTAGGCAAGAGACCCAGTACTTC
-	-	TRBV4-1	TRBJ2-3	CASSQPSDTQYF	TGCGCCAGCAGCCAGCCGAGTGATACGCAGTATTTT
-	TRBD1	TRBV4-3	TRBJ1-2	CASSQGDRDGYTF	TGCGCCAGCAGCCAAGGGGACAGGGATGGCTACACCTTC
once	-	TRBV7-2	TRBJ1-5	CASSTLQGVNNQPQHF	TGTGCCAGCAGCACCTTACAGGGAGTTAACAATCAGCCCCAGCATTTT
-	-	TRBV2	TRBJ2-7	CASLGRGHSYEQYF	TGTGCCAGCCTGGGGCGGGGGCACTCCTACGAGCAGTACTTC
-	-	TRBV11-1	TRBJ2-1	CASSLGAGSRSNEQFF	TGTGCCAGCAGCTTAGGCGCGGGGTCTCGCAGCAATGAGCAGTTCTTC
-	-	TRBV7-8	TRBJ1-5	CASSLDQGRNQPQHF	TGTGCCAGCAGCTTAGACCAGGGGCGCAATCAGCCCCAGCATTTT
-	-	TRBV6-2/TRBV6-3	TRBJ2-1	CASSKTSSYNEQFF	TGTGCCAGCAGCAAGACTAGCTCCTACAATGAGCAGTTCTTC
once	-	TRBV27	TRBJ1-2	CASRRVNSGSFREIYTF	TGTGCCAGCAGGAGAGTAAATTCCGGGTCCTTTAGAGAGATTTACACCTTC
once	TRBD1	TRBV7-9	TRBJ2-1	CASSLTILGTGYNEQFF	TGTGCCAGCAGCTTAACGATTCTAGGGACAGGGTACAATGAGCAGTTCTTC
once	-	TRBV2	TRBJ1-1	CASSLDSNTEAFF	TGTGCCAGCAGTTTGGACAGTAACACTGAAGCTTTCTTT
-	-	TRBV5-1	TRBJ2-6	CASSDSYSGANVLTF	TGCGCCAGCAGCGACAGCTATTCTGGGGCCAACGTCCTGACTTTC
-	TRBD1	TRBV6-2/TRBV6-3	TRBJ1-5	CASSWTGDQPQHF	TGTGCCAGCAGTTGGACAGGGGATCAGCCCCAGCATTTT
-	TRBD1	TRBV29-1	TRBJ2-7	CSVRTGDEQYF	TGCAGCGTGCGGACAGGGGACGAGCAGTACTTC
-	-	TRBV18	TRBJ2-7	CASSPLSPSGVYEQYF	TGTGCCAGCTCACCACTCAGTCCGTCAGGGGTCTACGAGCAGTACTTC
-	TRBD1	TRBV6-6	TRBJ1-2	CASRTPGQTYGYTF	TGTGCCAGCAGAACTCCGGGACAGACCTATGGCTACACCTTC
-	-	TRBV10-2	TRBJ1-1	CASSGASNTEAFF	TGCGCCAGCAGTGGAGCTTCGAACACTGAAGCTTTCTTT
-	-	TRBV14	TRBJ1-1	CASSRIRGKNRNTEAFF	TGTGCCAGCAGCCGCATAAGGGGGAAAAATAGGAACACTGAAGCTTTCTTT
-	-	TRBV10-3	TRBJ2-3	CAISALEGDTQYF	TGTGCCATCAGTGCCTTGGAGGGGGATACGCAGTATTTT
-	-	TRBV19	TRBJ1-1	CASSHLFKTVPTEAFF	TGTGCCAGTAGTCATCTTTTCAAGACAGTTCCTACTGAAGCTTTCTTT
-	TRBD1	TRBV2	TRBJ1-6	CAGTGGGNSPLHF	TGTGCCGGTACAGGGGGCGGAAATTCACCCCTCCACTTT
-	-	TRBV5-5	TRBJ2-5	CASSFRQEVRETQYF	TGTGCCAGCAGCTTTAGACAGGAGGTTAGAGAGACCCAGTACTTC
-	-	TRBV6-5	TRBJ1-5	CASTSGGRQPQHF	TGTGCCAGCACCTCGGGGGGGCGTCAGCCCCAGCATTTT
-	TRBD1	TRBV7-9	TRBJ2-7	CASSSGTGAYEQYF	TGTGCCAGCAGTTCCGGGACAGGGGCATACGAGCAGTACTTC
-	TRBD1	TRBV6-2/TRBV6-3	TRBJ2-7	CASSRTGLSYEQYF	TGTGCCAGCAGTAGGACAGGGCTCTCCTACGAGCAGTACTTC
-	-	TRBV5-4	TRBJ1-5	CASSSGQGGDQPQHF	TGTGCCAGCAGCTCTGGACAAGGGGGTGATCAGCCCCAGCATTTT
-	TRBD2	TRBV2	TRBJ2-2	CASRFGLAANTGELFF	TGTGCCAGCAGGTTCGGACTAGCGGCGAACACCGGGGAGCTGTTTTTT
-	-	TRBV7-2	TRBJ1-1	CASSLGQNTEAFF	TGTGCCAGCAGTCTGGGACAGAACACTGAAGCTTTCTTT
-	-	TRBV5-1	TRBJ1-4	CASSMEATNEKLFF	TGCGCCAGCAGTATGGAGGCAACTAATGAAAAACTGTTTTTT
-	-	TRBV7-2	TRBJ1-2	CASSQGQGRLLTF	TGTGCCAGCAGCCAGGGGCAGGGGCGGCTTCTGACCTTC
few	-	TRBV5-4	TRBJ1-6	CASGQQGTVVGNSPLHF	TGTGCCAGCGGCCAACAGGGAACAGTGGTGGGTAATTCACCCCTCCACTTT
-	TRBD2	TRBV13	TRBJ2-1	CASSPTRSTSGGANEQFF	TGTGCCAGCAGCCCCACGAGAAGCACTAGCGGGGGGGCAAATGAGCAGTTCTTC
-	-	TRBV11-2	TRBJ2-1	CASSLGFSVEEQFF	TGTGCCAGCAGCTTAGGCTTCTCGGTGGAGGAGCAGTTCTTC
-	-	TRBV3-1/TRBV3-2	TRBJ2-1	CASSQDLNNYNEQFF	TGTGCCAGCAGCCAAGATTTGAACAACTACAATGAGCAGTTCTTC
once	TRBD1	TRBV6-2/TRBV6-3	TRBJ1-4	CASSYVTTGGDEKLFF	TGTGCCAGCAGTTACGTTACGACAGGGGGAGATGAAAAACTGTTTTTT
-	-	TRBV10-3	TRBJ1-1	CAITPSGNTEAFF	TGTGCCATCACTCCATCAGGAAACACTGAAGCTTTCTTT
-	TRBD2	TRBV4-2	TRBJ2-4	CASSLSGGAENIQYF	TGTGCCAGCAGCCTTAGCGGGGGGGCTGAGAACATTCAGTACTTC
once	-	TRBV3-1/TRBV3-2	TRBJ2-7	CASSRGLLYEQYF	TGTGCCAGCAGCCGTGGACTTCTTTACGAGCAGTACTTC
-	TRBD1	TRBV24-1	TRBJ2-2	CATSDWGQGPGELFF	TGTGCCACCAGTGATTGGGGACAGGGCCCCGGGGAGCTGTTTTTT
-	TRBD2	TRBV5-6	TRBJ2-5	CASSILASGGQTQYF	TGTGCCAGCAGCATTCTCGCTAGCGGGGGTCAGACCCAGTACTTC
-	-	TRBV5-1	TRBJ1-3	CASSSDGVAGNTIYF	TGCGCCAGCAGCTCTGACGGGGTTGCTGGAAACACCATATATTTT
-	TRBD1	TRBV7-9	TRBJ2-4	CASSRQGVGNIQYF	TGTGCCAGCAGTAGACAGGGGGTAGGAAACATTCAGTACTTC